This TCR beta chain was profiled in a study of blood T cell repertoires in COVID-19. Here immunoSEQ multiplex PCR was the method, and the copy in TCRdb shows in-frame clones only, minus some. The table records about 140,000 clones, 60% to 80% of them present only once. This CDR3 spans 13 amino acids. V lost 4 bases to trimming and J lost 0 bases, with 6 bases between them. Germline V gene data show CDR1 as SGHTA and CDR2 as FQGTGA. This receptor was identified in a man aged 50 or older with active or convalescent COVID-19. This chain connects TRBV7-3 to TRBJ1-1; D remains ambiguous. The source material was peripheral blood. The CDR3: CASSSGMNTEAFF. The CDR3 DNA is TGTGCCAGCAGCTCCGGGATGAACACTGAAGCTTTCTTT.